The 32 T cell receptor beta chains given below trace back to one sample, sequenced in a study of T cell responses to AZD1222 COVID-19 vaccine. Here immunoSEQ multiplex PCR was the method, and the copy in TCRdb shows in-frame clones only, minus some. Of 70,000 to 95,000 clones in the sample, 80% were seen once. Here the sequenced sample was peripheral blood, taken on day 0 of AZD1222 vaccination. The source of these receptors is an adult in good health.

CDR3 coding DNA: TGTGCCAGTACCTCCGACAGGGACTTCATGAACACTGAAGCTTTCTTT. Protein product: CASTSDRDFMNTEAFF. The chain couples TRBV19 to TRBJ1-1; 7 bases fit TRBD1. The length of the CDR3 is 16 residues. CDR1 is LNHDA and CDR2 is SQIVND in the germline V gene (reference sequence). The ends lost 7 bases at V and 0 bases at J; junction bases unmatched: 11.

V gene TRBV15 combines with J gene TRBJ1-6, with TRBD1 identical over 10 bases. The CDR3 contains 16 residues. The V segment lost 0 bases and the J segment 11 bases; nucleotides outside the gene matches: 7. CDR1 LNHNV and CDR2 YYDKDF come from the germline V gene (reference sequence). The CDR3 loop reads CATSRDSTGGQPPLHF. The CDR3 DNA reads TGTGCCACCAGCAGAGATTCGACAGGGGGCCAACCACCCCTCCACTTT.

This clone was observed a few times. This sequence joins TRBV5-1 and TRBJ1-1; a possible D gene is TRBD1 (6 bases). The ends were cut back, 0 bases at V and 1 base at J, with 13 bases in the middle. This CDR3 is 16 amino acids long. Germline assignment: CDR1 SGHRS and CDR2 YFSETQ. The CDR3: CASSLGVGQKNTEAFF. Written as DNA, the CDR3 is TGCGCCAGCAGCTTGGGAGTGGGACAAAAGAACACTGAAGCTTTCTTT.

V usage is TRBV19 and J usage is TRBJ2-5; 9 bases are shared with TRBD2. There are 15 residues in the CDR3. Looked up from germline, CDR1 is LNHDA and CDR2 is SQIVND (reference sequence). V was pared by 7 bases and J by 5 bases, with 11 bases of the junction left unmatched. This CDR3 is CASKDSGGLRETQYF. Written as DNA, the CDR3 is TGTGCCAGTAAAGATAGCGGGGGCCTCCGGGAGACCCAGTACTTC.

This rearrangement joins TRBV7-2 to TRBJ1-6, with D maybe TRBD1 (5 bases). Germline V gene data show CDR1 as SGHTA and CDR2 as FQGNSA. This CDR3 has 14 amino acids. V was clipped by 7 bases and J by 8 bases, with 15 bases between them. CDR3 in amino acids: CASTYQGFDSPLHF. In nucleotides, the CDR3 is TGTGCCAGCACCTACCAGGGTTTTGATTCACCCCTCCACTTT.

The CDR3 nucleotides are TGCGCCAGCAGGGTCAGGGGTCCCACTGAAGCTTTCTTT. It codes for CASRVRGPTEAFF. The rearrangement uses TRBV10-2 and TRBJ1-1; D might be TRBD1 (6 bases). V was pared by 6 bases and J by 4 bases, with 12 bases between. CDR3 length: 13 residues. Germline loops: CDR1 WSHSY, CDR2 SAAADI.

This clone was seen only a few times. This chain links TRBV30 with TRBJ2-2; D unclear. V was shortened by 4 bases and J by 5 bases, with 14 bases between the two germline ends. The germline V gene has CDR1 GTSNPN and CDR2 SVGIG (reference sequence). The CDR3 is 14 amino acids. CDR3 DNA sequence: TGTGCCTGGACTGCAGCCATCGCTACCGGGGAGCTGTTTTTT. It translates to CAWTAAIATGELFF.

This clone came up once. The chain recombines TRBV6-2 or TRBV6-3 with TRBJ2-1; D unclear. This CDR3 is built from 14 residues. Germline V gene data show CDR1 as MNHEY and CDR2 as SVGEGT. Trimming removed 2 bases from V and 9 bases from J, with 14 bases in between. The CDR3 region has the DNA TGTGCCAGCAGTTACCGAGGCTTCAAGGGTGAGCAGTTCTTC. The encoded protein is CASSYRGFKGEQFF.

V usage is TRBV21-1 and J usage is TRBJ2-7; the D call of TRBD1 is as the table states it, not checked on the DNA. TRBV21-1 is described as a pseudogene. This CDR3 comprises 15 residues. The CDR3 loop is CASSKLYRVSGEQYF. The CDR3 region has the DNA TGTGCCAGCAGCAAACTCTACAGGGTCTCTGGTGAGCAGTACTTC.

V gene TRBV3-1 (or the pseudogene TRBV3-2) combines with J gene TRBJ1-5; perhaps TRBD1 as D (5 bases). Germline CDR1 LGHDT, CDR2 YNNKEL (reference sequence). The CDR3 length is 15 residues. Trimming pared 1 base from V and 4 bases from J, leaving 11 bases between. This CDR3 reads CASSQGGQGNQPQHF. The CDR3 DNA sequence: TGTGCCAGCAGCCAAGGAGGGCAGGGTAATCAGCCCCAGCATTTT.

The rearrangement joins TRBV7-9 to TRBJ1-5, with D perhaps TRBD1 (5 bases). Germline V CDR1 and CDR2: SEHNR, FQNEAQ (reference sequence). The CDR3 is 14 residues long. Trimming pared 6 bases from V and 7 bases from J, leaving 16 bases between. The DNA for the CDR3 is TGTGCCAGCAGTTCGACGATGGACAAACAGCCCCAGCATTTT. Translation: CASSSTMDKQPQHF. The full variable domain, its missing parts supplied by reference TRBV7-9 and TRBJ1-5, is DTGVSQNPRHKITKRGQNVTFRCDPISEHNRLYWYRQTLGQGPEFLTYFQNEAQLEKSRLLSDRFSAERPKGSFSTLEIQRTEQGDSAMYLCASSSTMDKQPQHFGDGTRLSIL.

This rearrangement joins TRBV3-1 (or the pseudogene TRBV3-2) to TRBJ2-7; 14 nucleotides line up with TRBD2. Trimming took 4 bases from V and 3 from J; bases not matched to a gene: 2. CDR1 and CDR2 (germline): LGHDT, YNNKEL (reference sequence). This CDR3 has 15 residues. CDR3 amino acids: CASSRGLAGGYEQYF. Written as DNA, the CDR3 is TGTGCCAGCAGCCGAGGACTAGCGGGAGGCTACGAGCAGTACTTC.

This clone showed up just once. V gene TRBV12-5 combines with J gene TRBJ2-5, with TRBD1 matching 9 bases. After removal of 6 bases from V and 4 bases from J, the junction contained 9 bases not matched to a gene. The germline V gene encodes CDR1 LGHNT and CDR2 FRNRAP. The CDR3 contains 15 residues. The CDR3 DNA is TGTGCTAGTGGGCTAGACAGGGGGAGGACAGAGACCCAGTACTTC. Protein sequence: CASGLDRGRTETQYF. The full variable domain, with the rest looked up from reference TRBV12-5 and TRBJ2-5, is DARVTQTPRHKVTEMGQEVTMRCQPILGHNTVFWYRQTMMQGLELLAYFRNRAPLDDSGMPKDRFSAEMPDATLATLKIQPSEPRDSAVYFCASGLDRGRTETQYFGPGTRLLVL.

The rearrangement joins TRBV6-5 to TRBJ1-1; D remains ambiguous. Germline CDR1 reads MNHEY; CDR2 reads SVGAGI. This CDR3 is 13 amino acids long. V dropped 7 bases and J dropped 1 base, with 10 bases sitting between them. Here the CDR3 DNA reads TGTGCCAGCATAGCCCCAGGGAACACTGAAGCTTTCTTT. Amino acid sequence: CASIAPGNTEAFF.

The chain employs TRBV7-9 and TRBJ2-7; D may be TRBD1 or TRBD2 (5 bases each). The CDR3 spans 14 residues. The V gene's germline CDR1 is SEHNR and CDR2 FQNEAQ (reference sequence). The V end was cut by 6 bases, the J end by 6 bases, with 18 bases between. The CDR3 sequence: CASSRDGTRGEQYF. The CDR3 nucleotides are TGTGCCAGCAGTCGGGACGGGACGCGCGGCGAGCAGTACTTC.

V usage is TRBV30 and J usage is TRBJ1-2; D gene unclear. Germline V gene data show CDR1 as GTSNPN and CDR2 as SVGIG (reference sequence). The V and J ends lost 0 bases and 1 base respectively, with 15 bases between them. The CDR3 runs 16 residues. CDR3 residues: CAWSVVGPHFNYGYTF. The CDR3 DNA is TGTGCCTGGAGTGTAGTAGGGCCGCACTTTAACTATGGCTACACCTTC.

This chain connects TRBV11-2 to TRBJ1-4, with D perhaps matching TRBD1 (6 bases). CDR1 SGHAT and CDR2 FQNNGV come from the germline V gene. Trimming cost V 8 bases and J 8 bases, with 21 bases left between them. The CDR3 covers 15 residues. The CDR3 coding sequence is TGTGCCAGCCGAAGAATTCGGGGGCGCGGGGAAAAACTGTTTTTT. Its translation is CASRRIRGRGEKLFF.

V is TRBV20-1 and J is TRBJ2-5; D is possibly TRBD1 or TRBD2 (5 bases each). CDR1 and CDR2 (germline): DFQATT, SNEGSKA (reference sequence). CDR3 size: 16 residues. V shed 3 bases and J shed 1 base, with 18 bases lying between them. CDR3 DNA: TGCAGTGCTAGTCCCCCGGGGCGGAATCCCCAAGAGACCCAGTACTTC. Translation gives CSASPPGRNPQETQYF.

The CDR3 coding sequence is TGTGCCAGCAGCTTCTCCCGGGGACGGGAAAAACTGTTTTTT. Its translation is CASSFSRGREKLFF. The rearrangement joins TRBV6-5 to TRBJ1-4; TRBD1 might be the D (5 bases). V lost 6 bases and J lost 8, with 16 bases in between. Germline V lookup: CDR1 MNHEY, CDR2 SVGAGI. The CDR3 contains 14 residues.

The CDR3 sequence: CASGTSGGRTYEQYF. The DNA for the CDR3 is TGTGCCAGCGGGACTAGCGGGGGAAGGACCTACGAGCAGTACTTC. The J gene is TRBJ2-7, the V gene TRBV27, with 14 positions matching TRBD2. The V segment lost 8 bases and the J segment 2 bases; nucleotides outside the gene matches: 5. CDR1 is MNHEY, CDR2 SMNVEV, per germline (reference sequence). The CDR3 covers 15 residues.

The gene calls are TRBV19 and TRBJ1-5, with a possible D match to TRBD1 (6 bases). Between the trimmed V and J ends, which lost 6 bases and 3 bases, there was a span of 12 bases. The germline V gene has CDR1 LNHDA and CDR2 SQIVND (reference sequence). CDR3 size: 14 residues. CDR3 nucleotides: TGTGCCAGTAGGAATGGACAGTTCAATCAGCCCCAGCATTTT. This codes for CASRNGQFNQPQHF.

The rearrangement joins TRBV21-1 to TRBJ2-7. TRBV21-1 is a pseudogene segment. This CDR3 contains 15 residues. The CDR3 coding sequence is TGTGCCAGCAGCAAAAAAGGCCAGGGAGTCTACGAGCAGTACTTC. It codes for CASSKKGQGVYEQYF.

J is TRBJ2-2 and V is TRBV6-5, with D possibly TRBD1 on 5 matching bases. Germline CDR1 reads MNHEY; CDR2 reads SVGAGI. The ends were cut back, 7 bases at V and 6 bases at J, with 15 bases in the middle. This CDR3 has 14 amino acids. CDR3 in amino acids: CASTPDGAAGELFF. For the CDR3, the DNA is TGTGCCAGCACCCCGGATGGGGCAGCCGGGGAGCTGTTTTTT.

Notes on this clone: Relative to the germline gene, one junction end is altered; a read error may explain this. This rearrangement joins TRBV5-1 to TRBJ2-7; the D gene could be TRBD1 or TRBD2 (5 bases each). This CDR3 has 12 amino acids. In germline, CDR1 is SGHRS, CDR2 YFSETQ. The CDR3 reads CASSLAGARMCF. The CDR3 nucleotides are TGCGCCAGCAGCTTGGCCGGGGCAAGAATGTGTTTC.

J is TRBJ2-5 and V is TRBV12-3 or TRBV12-4; a weak D match, TRBD1 (6 bases). The CDR3 has 13 amino acids. V was trimmed by 3 bases and J by 4 bases, leaving 9 bases between them. The CDR3 DNA is TGTGCCAGCAGTTTTAAGGGGGTAGAGACCCAGTACTTC. The encoded protein is CASSFKGVETQYF.

The chain combines TRBV25-1 with TRBJ1-2; no definite D call. Deletions cut 2 bases from V and 0 bases from J, with 4 bases between. CDR1 is MGHDK and CDR2 is SYGVNS in the germline V gene. CDR3 size: 13 residues. The DNA of the CDR3 is TGTGCCAGCAGTGAAGGGCCTAACTATGGCTACACCTTC. Translation: CASSEGPNYGYTF.

The chain joins TRBV14 to TRBJ1-6; 9 nucleotides agree with TRBD1. The trim removed 1 base at V and 8 bases at J, leaving 9 bases unmatched. Germline CDR1 reads SGHDN; CDR2 reads FVKESK. The CDR3 is made up of 17 amino acids. The CDR3 sequence is CASSQGLKWTGDSPLHF. The CDR3 DNA sequence: TGTGCCAGCAGCCAAGGTTTAAAATGGACAGGGGATTCACCCCTCCACTTT.

The chain couples TRBV5-1 to TRBJ2-5; perhaps TRBD2 as D (6 bases). This CDR3 region has 13 residues. From germline, CDR1 is SGHRS and CDR2 YFSETQ. V was clipped by 4 bases and J by 1 base, with 8 bases between them. The CDR3 loop reads CASSPEGQETQYF. The CDR3 region has the DNA TGCGCCAGCAGCCCGGAGGGCCAAGAGACCCAGTACTTC. Together with reference TRBV5-1 and TRBJ2-5, the CDR3 gives the full variable domain: KAGVTQTPRYLIKTRGQQVTLSCSPISGHRSVSWYQQTPGQGLQFLFEYFSETQRNKGNFPGRFSGRQFSNSRSEMNVSTLELGDSALYLCASSPEGQETQYFGPGTRLLVL.

The chain couples TRBV2 to TRBJ2-1; the match to TRBD2 covers 7 bases. Germline V gene lookup returns CDR1 SNHLY and CDR2 FYNNEI. The CDR3 runs to 13 residues. The V segment lost 6 bases and the J segment 12 bases; nucleotides outside the gene matches: 11. CDR3 in DNA: TGTGCCAGCAGCTCGGGACTATTTGGGTGGCAGTTCTTC. It is translated as CASSSGLFGWQFF.

V usage is TRBV20-1 and J usage is TRBJ1-2, with unresolved D. The CDR3 loop spans 11 amino acids. Germline CDR1 is DFQATT and CDR2 is SNEGSKA (reference sequence). Trimming took 5 bases from V and 4 from J, leaving 8 bases between them. The CDR3 DNA follows: TGCAGTGCTGTGGACGGCTATGGCTACACCTTC. Translation: CSAVDGYGYTF.

This rearrangement joins TRBV11-2 to TRBJ1-5, with D maybe TRBD1 (5 bases). The V end lost 1 base, the J end lost 4 bases, and 17 bases lay between the germline ends. The CDR3 is 17 amino acids. In germline, CDR1 is SGHAT, CDR2 FQNNGV. This CDR3 reads CASSLGIPGPRNQPQHF. DNA of the CDR3: TGTGCCAGCAGCTTAGGTATACCGGGACCAAGAAATCAGCCCCAGCATTTT.

This chain joins TRBV5-1 and TRBJ2-1; D is possibly TRBD1 (5 bases). V dropped 4 bases and J dropped 0 bases, with 14 bases sitting between them. Germline values: CDR1 SGHRS, CDR2 YFSETQ. This CDR3 spans 16 amino acids. The CDR3 DNA reads TGCGCCAGCAGCCCAGAACAGGCGAGCTCCTACAATGAGCAGTTCTTC. Translated: CASSPEQASSYNEQFF.